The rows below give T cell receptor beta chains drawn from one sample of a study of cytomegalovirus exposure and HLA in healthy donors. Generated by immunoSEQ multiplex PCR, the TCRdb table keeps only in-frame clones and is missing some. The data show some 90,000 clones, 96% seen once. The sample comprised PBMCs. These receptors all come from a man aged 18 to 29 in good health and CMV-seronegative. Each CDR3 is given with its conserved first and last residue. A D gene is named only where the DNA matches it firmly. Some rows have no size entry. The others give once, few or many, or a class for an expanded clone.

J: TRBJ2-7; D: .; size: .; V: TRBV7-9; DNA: TGTGCCAGCAGCTTAGACAGTTCCACGCAATACGAGCAGTACTTC; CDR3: CASSLDSSTQYEQYF
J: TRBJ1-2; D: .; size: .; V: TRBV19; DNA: TGTGCCAGTAGTATTTCGTTGGCCCCCAACAGCAACTATGGCTACACCTTC; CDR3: CASSISLAPNSNYGYTF
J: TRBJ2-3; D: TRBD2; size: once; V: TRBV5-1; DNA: TGCGCCAGCAGCTTGGAGTGGAACCGGGACTACCTTAGCACAGATACGCAGTATTTT; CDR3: CASSLEWNRDYLSTDTQYF
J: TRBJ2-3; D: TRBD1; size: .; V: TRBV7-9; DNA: TGTGCCAGCAGCTTAGGGGACAGCTTAGATACGCAGTATTTT; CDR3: CASSLGDSLDTQYF
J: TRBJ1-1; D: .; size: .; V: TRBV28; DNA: TGTGCCAGCAGTTCAGGGACATCTGAAGCTTTCTTT; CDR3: CASSSGTSEAFF
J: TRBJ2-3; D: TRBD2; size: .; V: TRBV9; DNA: TGTGCCAGCAGCCCCCGGGGCGGGAGCTACACAGATACGCAGTATTTT; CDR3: CASSPRGGSYTDTQYF
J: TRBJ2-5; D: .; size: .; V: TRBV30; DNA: TGTGCCTGGAGTGTAAAACTCCAAGAGACCCAGTACTTC; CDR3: CAWSVKLQETQYF
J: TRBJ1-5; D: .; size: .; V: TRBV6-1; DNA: TGTGCCAGCAGTGAACCAACTACATGGCAGGGCCCCCAGCATTTT; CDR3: CASSEPTTWQGPQHF
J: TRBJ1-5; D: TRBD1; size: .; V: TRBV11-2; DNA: TGTGCCAGCAGCCGGGACAGGGACCAGCCCCAGCATTTT; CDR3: CASSRDRDQPQHF
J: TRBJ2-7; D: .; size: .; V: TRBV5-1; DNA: TGCGCCAGCAGCTTGTTGCCAGGCAACTACGAGCAGTACTTC; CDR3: CASSLLPGNYEQYF
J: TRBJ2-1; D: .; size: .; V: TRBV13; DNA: TGTGCCAGCAGCCAGGCCGGGACTGTCGCTGAGCAGTTCTTC; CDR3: CASSQAGTVAEQFF
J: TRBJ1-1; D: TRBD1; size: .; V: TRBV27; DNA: TGTGCCAGCAGTTTAATTGTCCCCGGACAGGGTTGGACTGAAGCTTTCTTT; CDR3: CASSLIVPGQGWTEAFF
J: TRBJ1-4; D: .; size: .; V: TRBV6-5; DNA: TGTGCCAGCAGCGACTCACAGGGTACTACTGAACTGTTTTTT; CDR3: CASSDSQGTTELFF